The source of this T cell receptor beta chain is a study of OX40 agonist ivuxolimab in advanced cancers. With 2 bases removed from V and 0 bases from J, the gap between germline ends came to 17 bases. CDR1 and CDR2 from the germline V gene are SGHAT and FQDESV (reference sequence). There are 17 residues in the CDR3. In its sample, this clone was seen a few times. Some clones are missing from TCRdb's copy, which holds only in-frame ones; the method was immunoSEQ multiplex PCR. The sample gives about 40,000 clones, 80% to 90% of which show up once; around 16% is in the top ten. The rearrangement links TRBV11-1 to TRBJ2-7, with D perhaps matching TRBD1 or TRBD2 (6 bases each). This clonotype was sampled from an adult with an advanced solid tumor such as melanoma, head and neck, liver or kidney cancer. The sample in question was CD4+ or CD8+ T cells sorted from blood, obtained in a trial of the OX40 agonist ivuxolimab. The CDR3 loop is CASSLQEGEHPSYEQYF. CDR3 in DNA: TGTGCCAGCAGCTTACAGGAGGGGGAACACCCCTCCTACGAGCAGTACTTC.